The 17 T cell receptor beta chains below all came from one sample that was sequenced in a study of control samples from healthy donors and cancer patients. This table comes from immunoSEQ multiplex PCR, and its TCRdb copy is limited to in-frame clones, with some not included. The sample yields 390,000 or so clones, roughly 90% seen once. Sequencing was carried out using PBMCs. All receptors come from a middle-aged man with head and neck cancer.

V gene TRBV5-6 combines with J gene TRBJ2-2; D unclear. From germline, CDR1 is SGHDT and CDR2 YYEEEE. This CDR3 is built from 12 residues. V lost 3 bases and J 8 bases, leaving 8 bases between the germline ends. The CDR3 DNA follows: TGTGCCAGCAGCTCAGTCAGAGGGGAGCTGTTTTTT. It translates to CASSSVRGELFF.

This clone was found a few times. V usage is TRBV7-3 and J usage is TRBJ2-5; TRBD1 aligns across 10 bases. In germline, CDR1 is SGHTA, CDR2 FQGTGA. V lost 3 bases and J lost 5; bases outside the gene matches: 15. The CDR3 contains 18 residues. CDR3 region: CASSLLGTGARQRETQYF. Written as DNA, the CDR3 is TGTGCCAGCAGCTTGCTCGGGACAGGGGCGCGACAACGGGAGACCCAGTACTTC. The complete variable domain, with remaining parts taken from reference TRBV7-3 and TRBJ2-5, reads GAGVSQTPSNKVTEKGKYVELRCDPISGHTALYWYRQSLGQGPEFLIYFQGTGAADDSGLPNDRFFAVRPEGSVSTLKIQRTERGDSAVYLCASSLLGTGARQRETQYFGPGTRLLVL.

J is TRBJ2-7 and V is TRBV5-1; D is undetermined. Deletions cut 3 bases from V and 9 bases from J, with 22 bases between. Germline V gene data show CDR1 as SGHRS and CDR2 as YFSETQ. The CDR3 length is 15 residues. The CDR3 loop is CASSSKDPGPRVQYF. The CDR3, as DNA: TGCGCCAGCAGCTCAAAAGACCCAGGACCTAGGGTGCAGTACTTC.

In DNA, the CDR3 is TGCGCCAGCAGCTTAATCGGACGGCCGGAAGAGACCCAGTACTTC. It yields the protein CASSLIGRPEETQYF. The chain links TRBV5-1 to TRBJ2-5; D is undetermined. CDR1 is SGHRS, CDR2 YFSETQ, per germline. V lost 2 bases and J 3 bases, leaving 14 bases between the germline ends. CDR3 length: 15 residues.

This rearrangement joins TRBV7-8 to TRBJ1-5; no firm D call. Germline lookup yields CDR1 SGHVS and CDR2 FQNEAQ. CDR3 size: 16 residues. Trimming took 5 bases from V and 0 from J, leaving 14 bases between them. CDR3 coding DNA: TGTGCCAGCAGCCCTCAGACACCGTATAGCAATCAGCCCCAGCATTTT. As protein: CASSPQTPYSNQPQHF.

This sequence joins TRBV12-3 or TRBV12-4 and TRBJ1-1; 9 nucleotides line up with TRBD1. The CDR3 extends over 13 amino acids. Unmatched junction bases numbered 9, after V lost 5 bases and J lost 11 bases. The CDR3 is CASSPQGALVAFF. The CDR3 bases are TGTGCCAGCAGTCCACAGGGGGCTCTAGTGGCTTTCTTT.

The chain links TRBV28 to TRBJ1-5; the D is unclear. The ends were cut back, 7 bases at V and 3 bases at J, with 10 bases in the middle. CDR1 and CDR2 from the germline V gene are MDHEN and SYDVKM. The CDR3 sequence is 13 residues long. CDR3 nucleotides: TGTGCCAGCATCCGGGCCCTCAATCAGCCCCAGCATTTT. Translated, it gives CASIRALNQPQHF.

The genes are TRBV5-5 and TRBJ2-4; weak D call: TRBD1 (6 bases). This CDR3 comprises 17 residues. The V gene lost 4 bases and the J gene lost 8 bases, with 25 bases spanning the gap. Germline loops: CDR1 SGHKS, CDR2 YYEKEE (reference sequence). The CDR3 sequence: CASSPQLIGGWVDIQYF. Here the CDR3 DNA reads TGTGCCAGCAGCCCCCAACTGATAGGGGGTTGGGTAGACATTCAGTACTTC.

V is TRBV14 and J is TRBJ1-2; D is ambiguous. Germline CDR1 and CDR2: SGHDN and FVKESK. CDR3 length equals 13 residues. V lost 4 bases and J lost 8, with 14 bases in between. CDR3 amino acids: CASSLSLARGYTF. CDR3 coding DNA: TGTGCCAGCAGCCTTAGTTTGGCACGAGGCTACACCTTC.

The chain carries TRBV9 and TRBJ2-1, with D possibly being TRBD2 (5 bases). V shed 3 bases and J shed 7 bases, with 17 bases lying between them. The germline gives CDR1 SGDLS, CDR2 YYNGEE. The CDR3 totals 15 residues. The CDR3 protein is CASSADKRGQNEQFF. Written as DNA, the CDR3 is TGTGCCAGCAGCGCCGACAAACGGGGTCAAAATGAGCAGTTCTTC.

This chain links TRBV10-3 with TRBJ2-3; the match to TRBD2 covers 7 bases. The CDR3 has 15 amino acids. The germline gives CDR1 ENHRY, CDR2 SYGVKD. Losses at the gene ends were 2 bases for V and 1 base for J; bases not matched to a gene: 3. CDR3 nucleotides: TGTGCCATCAGTGAGGGCGGGGGTGGCACAGATACGCAGTATTTT. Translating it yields CAISEGGGGTDTQYF.

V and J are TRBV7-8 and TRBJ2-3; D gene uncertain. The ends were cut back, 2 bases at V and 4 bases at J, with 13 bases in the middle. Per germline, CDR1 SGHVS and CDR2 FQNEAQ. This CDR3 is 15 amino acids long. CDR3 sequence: CASSLFNSGADTQYF. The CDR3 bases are TGTGCCAGCAGCTTATTTAATTCTGGCGCAGATACGCAGTATTTT.

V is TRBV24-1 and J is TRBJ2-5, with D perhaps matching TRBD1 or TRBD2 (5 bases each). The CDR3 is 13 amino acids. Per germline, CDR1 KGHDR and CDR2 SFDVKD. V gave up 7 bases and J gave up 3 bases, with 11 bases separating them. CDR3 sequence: CATRGLGEETQYF. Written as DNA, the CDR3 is TGTGCCACCAGAGGGTTGGGGGAAGAGACCCAGTACTTC.

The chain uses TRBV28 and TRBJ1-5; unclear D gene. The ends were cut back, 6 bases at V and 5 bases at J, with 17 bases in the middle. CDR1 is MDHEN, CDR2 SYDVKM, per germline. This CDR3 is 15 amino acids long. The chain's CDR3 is CASRKSIPRDQPQHF. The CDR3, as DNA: TGTGCCAGCAGAAAGTCGATCCCCCGGGATCAGCCCCAGCATTTT.

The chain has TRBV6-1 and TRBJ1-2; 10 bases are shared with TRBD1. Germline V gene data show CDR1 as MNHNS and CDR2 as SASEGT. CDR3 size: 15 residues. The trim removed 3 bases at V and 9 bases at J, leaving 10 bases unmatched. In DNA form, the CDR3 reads TGTGCCAGCAGTGAGACCGGGACAGGGGTTGGTCGCTACACCTTC. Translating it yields CASSETGTGVGRYTF.

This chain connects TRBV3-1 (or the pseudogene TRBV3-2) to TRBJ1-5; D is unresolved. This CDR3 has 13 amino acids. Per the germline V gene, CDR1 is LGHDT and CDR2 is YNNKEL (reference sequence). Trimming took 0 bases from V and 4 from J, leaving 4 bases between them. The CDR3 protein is CASSQDVNQPQHF. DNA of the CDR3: TGTGCCAGCAGCCAAGATGTAAATCAGCCCCAGCATTTT.

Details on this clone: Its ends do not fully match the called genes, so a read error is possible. As DNA, the CDR3 is TGTGCTAGCAGCTTGCGACAGGCTACCGGGGAGCTGTTTTTT. As protein: CASSLRQATGELFF. The chain uses TRBV7-7 and TRBJ2-2; D perhaps matches TRBD1 (6 bases). This CDR3 has 14 amino acids. The germline CDR1 and CDR2 sequences are SSHAT and FNYEAQ (reference sequence). The whole variable domain, filled in from reference TRBV7-7 and TRBJ2-2, reads GAGVSQSPRYKVTKRGQDVTLRCDPISSHATLYWYQQALGQGPEFLTYFNYEAQPDKSGLPSDRFSAERPEGSISTLTIQRTEQRDSAMYRCASSLRQATGELFFGEGSRLTVL.